A single sample is the source of the 20 T cell receptor beta chains below, sequenced in a study of shared clonotypes between healthy human individuals. The data were produced by immunoSEQ multiplex PCR, yet TCRdb's version contains in-frame clones alone and is incomplete. The sample has over 850,000 clones; more than 75% are singletons. Source material: memory CD4+ T cells from PBMCs. Noted subset: CD45RA-negative fraction. All receptors derive from a man between 18 and 29 years old in good health. Some clones in this sample may be carry-over from other donors' samples.

The chain links TRBV19 to TRBJ2-3, with 10 bases fitting TRBD2. Per germline, CDR1 LNHDA and CDR2 SQIVND (reference sequence). V trimming: 1 base; J trimming: 6 bases; junction bases outside the gene matches: 13. There are 18 residues in the CDR3. The CDR3 spells CASSIGPGSAGGQDTQYF. The CDR3 nucleotides read TGTGCCAGTAGTATAGGCCCCGGTTCAGCGGGAGGGCAGGATACGCAGTATTTT. Based on the CDR3 plus reference TRBV19 and TRBJ2-3, the full variable domain is DGGITQSPKYLFRKEGQNVTLSCEQNLNHDAMYWYRQDPGQGLRLIYYSQIVNDFQKGDIAEGYSVSREKKESFPLTVTSAQKNPTAFYLCASSIGPGSAGGQDTQYFGPGTRLTVL.

CDR3 in amino acids: CASRGQNTEAFF. For the CDR3, the DNA is TGCGCCAGCAGGGGACAGAACACTGAAGCTTTCTTT. J is TRBJ1-1 and V is TRBV4-1, with D perhaps TRBD1 (6 bases). CDR3 length: 12 amino acids. V lost 6 bases to trimming and J lost 1 base, with 6 bases between them. Germline CDR1 and CDR2: MGHRA and YSYEKL.

V usage is TRBV6-5 and J usage is TRBJ2-7; perhaps TRBD2 as D (5 bases). The V end lost 6 bases, the J end lost 0 bases, and 6 bases lay between the germline ends. In germline, CDR1 is MNHEY, CDR2 SVGAGI. The length of the CDR3 is 12 residues. The CDR3 loop is CASRGLSYEQYF. The CDR3 bases are TGTGCCAGCAGAGGACTCTCCTACGAGCAGTACTTC.

This sequence joins TRBV29-1 and TRBJ2-7; D might be TRBD1 (6 bases). This CDR3 spans 13 amino acids. Germline assignment: CDR1 SQVTM and CDR2 ANQGSEA. Trimming took 5 bases from V and 1 from J, leaving 12 bases between them. CDR3 DNA sequence: TGCAGCGTTCAACAGGGTGGATCCTACGAGCAGTACTTC. As protein: CSVQQGGSYEQYF.

The V gene is TRBV20-1, the J gene TRBJ2-5, with D unresolved. Germline CDR1 and CDR2: DFQATT and SNEGSKA (reference sequence). Trimming pared 5 bases from V and 5 bases from J, leaving 6 bases between. This CDR3 is built from 10 residues. The CDR3 coding sequence is TGCAGTGCTCACTCGGAGACCCAGTACTTC. Translation gives CSAHSETQYF.

The gene calls are TRBV6-5 and TRBJ2-5, with 12 bases aligning to TRBD1. This CDR3 is built from 14 residues. Germline trimming cut 6 bases from V and 5 bases from J; bases unmatched to any gene: 4. Germline values: CDR1 MNHEY, CDR2 SVGAGI. In nucleotides, the CDR3 is TGTGCCAGCAGGAGGGGACAGGGGGCGGAGACCCAGTACTTC. As protein: CASRRGQGAETQYF.

The rearrangement uses TRBV28 and TRBJ1-1; 9 nucleotides line up with TRBD1. The CDR3 spans 16 residues. The germline V gene has CDR1 MDHEN and CDR2 SYDVKM. Unmatched junction bases numbered 9, after V lost 5 bases and J lost 2 bases. The CDR3 DNA reads as TGTGCCAGCAGTCCTCTCCCGGGACAGGGAAACACTGAAGCTTTCTTT. This codes for CASSPLPGQGNTEAFF.

This chain joins TRBV4-1 and TRBJ2-4; weak D call: TRBD2 (5 bases). Trimming took off 0 bases at V and 5 bases at J, with 5 bases between the two ends. The CDR3 consists of 13 residues. Per germline, CDR1 MGHRA and CDR2 YSYEKL. In DNA, the CDR3 is TGCGCCAGCAGCCAAGACGGGGAAAACATTCAGTACTTC. It codes for CASSQDGENIQYF.

The chain joins TRBV11-2 to TRBJ2-3; TRBD2 agrees at 8 bases. The CDR3 extends over 15 amino acids. The germline CDR1 and CDR2 sequences are SGHAT and FQNNGV. Trimming cost V 4 bases and J 4 bases; bases outside gene matches: 7. The CDR3 bases are TGTGCCAGCAGCTCGGGACTAGGCCTCCCAGATACGCAGTATTTT. Translated: CASSSGLGLPDTQYF.

DNA for the CDR3: TGTGCCAGCTCACTCCTAAAGGGGGGAAACACTGAAGCTTTCTTT. It is translated as CASSLLKGGNTEAFF. This chain uses TRBV18 with TRBJ1-1; D may be TRBD1 (6 bases). This CDR3 spans 15 amino acids. Trimming removed 4 bases at V and 2 bases at J, with 14 bases between. Germline CDR1 KGHSH, CDR2 LQKENI.

This chain connects TRBV6-5 to TRBJ2-1, with D possibly being TRBD2 (5 bases). V was cut by 2 bases and J by 1 base, with 12 bases left in between. The germline CDR1 and CDR2 sequences are MNHEY and SVGAGI. The CDR3 totals 16 residues. The CDR3, as DNA: TGTGCCAGCAGTTACGGAGGCGTTCGATCCTACAATGAGCAGTTCTTC. As protein: CASSYGGVRSYNEQFF.

The chain recombines TRBV18 with TRBJ2-3, with 7 bases matching TRBD2. CDR1 KGHSH and CDR2 LQKENI come from the germline V gene. This CDR3 has 15 residues. V trimming: 6 bases; J trimming: 1 base; junction bases outside the gene matches: 7. The CDR3 DNA follows: TGTGCCAGCTCTTTCCTAGCGGAAGGCACAGATACGCAGTATTTT. Protein sequence: CASSFLAEGTDTQYF. The complete variable domain, with remaining parts taken from reference TRBV18 and TRBJ2-3, reads NAGVMQNPRHLVRRRGQEARLRCSPMKGHSHVYWYRQLPEEGLKFMVYLQKENIIDESGMPKERFSAEFPKEGPSILRIQQVVRGDSAAYFCASSFLAEGTDTQYFGPGTRLTVL.

There are a few counts of this clone. V gene TRBV15 combines with J gene TRBJ1-5; perhaps TRBD1 as D (5 bases). V was cut by 5 bases and J by 5 bases, with 16 bases left in between. CDR1 is LNHNV, CDR2 YYDKDF, per germline (reference sequence). CDR3 length equals 15 residues. CDR3 in DNA: TGTGCCACCAGCCCCCAGGGCAGGGACCATCAGCCCCAGCATTTT. Protein product: CATSPQGRDHQPQHF.

V gene TRBV10-3 combines with J gene TRBJ2-6; D may be TRBD1 (5 bases). The CDR3 totals 16 residues. Looked up from germline, CDR1 is ENHRY and CDR2 is SYGVKD. The germline V and J ends were trimmed by 3 bases and 0 bases, with 9 bases remaining between them. DNA of the CDR3: TGTGCCATCAGTGACGCGGACACCTCTGGGGCCAACGTCCTGACTTTC. It is translated as CAISDADTSGANVLTF.

This clone has more than one count but fewer than ten. The gene calls are TRBV4-1 and TRBJ1-5; D unresolved. V lost 0 bases and J 9 bases, leaving 12 bases between the germline ends. From germline, CDR1 is MGHRA and CDR2 YSYEKL. The length of the CDR3 is 14 residues. This chain's CDR3 is CASSQEVSVWPQHF. The DNA for the CDR3 is TGCGCCAGCAGCCAAGAGGTATCAGTTTGGCCCCAGCATTTT.

This clone was recorded many times. This same CDR3 is encoded by further DNA sequences in the sample. V is TRBV2 and J is TRBJ2-7; D not resolved. The CDR3 has 10 residues. The V gene's germline CDR1 is SNHLY and CDR2 FYNNEI. V was clipped by 6 bases and J by 3 bases, with 3 bases between them. CDR3 nucleotides: TGTGCCAGCAGACTCTACGAGCAGTACTTC. This gives the protein CASRLYEQYF.

The J gene is TRBJ1-1, the V gene TRBV28; 10 bases are a match to TRBD1. CDR1 and CDR2 (germline): MDHEN, SYDVKM. The CDR3 length is 14 residues. Trimming cost V 6 bases and J 0 bases; bases outside gene matches: 1. For the CDR3, the DNA is TGTGCCAGCAGGACAGGGGGCATGAACACTGAAGCTTTCTTT. This encodes CASRTGGMNTEAFF.

About this clone: This same CDR3 is encoded by further DNA sequences in the sample. The rearrangement uses TRBV28 and TRBJ1-1; no clear D gene. From germline, CDR1 is MDHEN and CDR2 SYDVKM. The germline V and J ends were trimmed by 5 bases and 0 bases, with 7 bases remaining between them. The CDR3 runs to 13 residues. CDR3 nucleotide sequence: TGTGCCAGCAGTCCCCCTATGAACACTGAAGCTTTCTTT. It translates to CASSPPMNTEAFF.

This clone was seen only once. The chain has TRBV11-2 and TRBJ2-7; 8 bases match TRBD1. J was trimmed by 13 bases and V by 0 bases; bases with no gene match: 8. Germline loops: CDR1 SGHAT, CDR2 FQNNGV. The CDR3 runs 13 residues. The CDR3: CASSLDRQGTGYF. CDR3 DNA: TGTGCCAGCAGCTTAGATAGACAAGGGACAGGATACTTC.

V gene TRBV12-5 combines with J gene TRBJ1-2; D might be TRBD1 (6 bases). Germline lookup yields CDR1 LGHNT and CDR2 FRNRAP. The CDR3 spans 13 residues. V was shortened by 6 bases and J by 3 bases, with 11 bases between the two germline ends. This CDR3 is CASGPPGDYGYTF. CDR3 bases: TGTGCTAGTGGCCCTCCAGGGGACTATGGCTACACCTTC.